The 23 T cell receptor beta chains in this list originate from one sample, sequenced in a study of CDR3 diversity in severe acne. MiXCR was run by TCRdb on the PCR reads, yielding one entry per CDR3 protein. The profile shows over 90,000 distinct CDR3 sequences, 51% of them singletons. The sample taken for sequencing was blood. The receptors derive from a male donor with acne.

CDR3 DNA sequence: TGTGCCACCAGTGATAGCCTCCGGACAGTCGACACCGGGGAGCTGTTTTTT. Translating it yields CATSDSLRTVDTGELFF. V is TRBV24-1 and J is TRBJ2-2; tentatively, D is TRBD1 (6 bases). The V end lost 3 bases, the J end lost 3 bases, and 16 bases lay between the germline ends. The germline gives CDR1 KGHDR, CDR2 SFDVKD. CDR3 length: 17 amino acids.

Regarding this clonotype: This may be a read error: a much more frequent sequence differs by one nucleotide. This chain uses TRBV6-5 with TRBJ2-7; TRBD1 might be the D (6 bases). The CDR3 sequence is 15 residues long. Germline V gene sequence: CDR1 MNHEY, CDR2 SVGAGI. V dropped 7 bases and J dropped 7 bases, with 23 bases sitting between them. As DNA, the CDR3 is TGTGCCAGCAAGGTTGCGGAGGCTCCAGGGGTAGAGCAGTACTTC. Its protein is CASKVAEAPGVEQYF.

Notes on this clonotype: A much larger clone lies a single base off, so this may be a read error. V usage is TRBV6-1 and J usage is TRBJ2-1; D is uncertain. This CDR3 region has 11 residues. Germline CDR1 is MNHNS and CDR2 is SASEGT. The CDR3: CAIGTYNEQSF. The DNA for the CDR3 is TGTGCCATCGGAACCTACAATGAGCAGTCCTTC.

In this sample, this clonotype turned up once. The V gene is TRBV4-1, the J gene TRBJ1-3; no reliable D call. V was trimmed by 1 base and J by 0 bases, leaving 10 bases between them. The germline V gene encodes CDR1 MGHRA and CDR2 YSYEKL. This CDR3 is 16 amino acids long. This chain's CDR3 is CASSQVPGSSGNTIYF. The CDR3 nucleotides are TGCGCCAGCAGCCAAGTCCCTGGGAGCTCTGGAAACACCATATATTTT.

This clonotype showed up many times. The J gene is TRBJ2-1, the V gene TRBV5-1; D perhaps matches TRBD1 (6 bases). Looked up from germline, CDR1 is SGHRS and CDR2 is YFSETQ. The CDR3 has 13 residues. V dropped 5 bases and J dropped 5 bases, with 11 bases sitting between them. The CDR3 DNA follows: TGCGCCAGCAGATACAGGGAACACAATGAGCAGTTCTTC. It specifies CASRYREHNEQFF. The whole variable domain, remainder taken from reference TRBV5-1 and TRBJ2-1, is KAGVTQTPRYLIKTRGQQVTLSCSPISGHRSVSWYQQTPGQGLQFLFEYFSETQRNKGNFPGRFSGRQFSNSRSEMNVSTLELGDSALYLCASRYREHNEQFFGPGTRLTVL.

This clonotype was detected a few times. V and J are TRBV10-3 and TRBJ2-6; tentatively, D is TRBD2 (5 bases). V was clipped by 9 bases and J by 0 bases, with 15 bases between them. The CDR3 spans 16 residues. CDR1 and CDR2 (germline): ENHRY, SYGVKD. CDR3 coding DNA: TGTGCCATGGGCATTGGACTTACCTCTGGGGCCAACGTCCTGACTTTC. Residues: CAMGIGLTSGANVLTF.

The chain couples TRBV9 to TRBJ2-3; TRBD1 might be the D (5 bases). The CDR3 sequence is 15 residues long. Trimming took 0 bases from V and 3 from J, leaving 11 bases between them. From germline, CDR1 is SGDLS and CDR2 YYNGEE. The CDR3 reads CASSVEGDQTDTQYF. As DNA, the CDR3 is TGTGCCAGCAGCGTAGAAGGGGATCAGACAGATACGCAGTATTTT.

Comments on this clonotype: The DNA is left out, because the CDR3 cannot be placed on it with certainty; the CDR3 is given as TCRdb lists it. The chain has TRBV20-1 and TRBJ2-5. Looked up from germline, CDR1 is DFQATT and CDR2 is SNEGSKA (reference sequence). The CDR3 is 17 residues long, counting both termini. CDR3 loop: CSARYEKLFFGSGTQYF.

CDR3 protein: CAISDSVDSYYGYTF. As DNA, the CDR3 is TGTGCCATCAGTGACTCGGTGGACAGTTACTATGGCTACACCTTC. The rearrangement links TRBV10-3 to TRBJ1-2; D may be TRBD1 (6 bases). V was clipped by 3 bases and J by 3 bases, with 14 bases between them. CDR1 and CDR2 from the germline V gene are ENHRY and SYGVKD. This CDR3 contains 15 residues.

The chain employs TRBV7-9 and TRBJ2-5, with 8 bases aligning to TRBD2. CDR1 and CDR2 (germline): SEHNR, FQNEAQ (reference sequence). The CDR3 sequence is 14 residues long. J gave up 5 bases and V 6 bases, and 8 bases lay outside the gene matches. CDR3 residues: CASRVSGGRETQYF. DNA of the CDR3: TGTGCCAGCAGAGTGTCGGGCGGGAGGGAGACCCAGTACTTC.

The V and J genes are TRBV20-1 and TRBJ2-2, with 8 bases identical to TRBD1. The CDR3 contains 16 residues. Trimming took 3 bases from V and 6 from J; bases not matched to a gene: 12. Germline CDR1 and CDR2: DFQATT and SNEGSKA (reference sequence). This CDR3 reads CSASVDRGDEAGELFF. In nucleotides, the CDR3 is TGCAGTGCTAGTGTAGACAGGGGAGATGAGGCCGGGGAGCTGTTTTTT.

The sample holds one count of this clonotype. The V call is TRBV15, the J call TRBJ1-2; D possibly corresponds to TRBD1 (6 bases). The germline V gene has CDR1 LNHNV and CDR2 YYDKDF (reference sequence). V was pared by 3 bases and J by 6 bases, with 14 bases between. This CDR3 contains 14 residues. The CDR3 reads CATSRDSRGNGYTF. CDR3 DNA sequence: TGTGCCACCAGCAGGGACAGCAGAGGGAATGGCTACACCTTC.

This chain connects TRBV6-5 to TRBJ2-5, with unresolved D. The CDR3 is 12 amino acids. V lost 8 bases and J 5 bases, leaving 12 bases between the germline ends. Germline V gives CDR1 MNHEY, CDR2 SVGAGI. The CDR3 sequence: CASDVGTETQYF. The CDR3, as DNA: TGTGCCAGCGATGTGGGTACCGAGACCCAGTACTTC.

Concerning this clonotype: The DNA is left out, because the CDR3 cannot be placed on it with certainty; the CDR3 is given as TCRdb lists it. The V and J genes are TRBV24-1 and TRBJ1-5. The CDR3 adds up to 23 amino acids, both ends counted. CDR1 KGHDR and CDR2 SFDVKD come from the germline V gene. CDR3 residues: CATSEGSGAKGQYFGPGEGPQHF.

The chain combines TRBV7-9 with TRBJ2-2, with D possibly TRBD2 on 6 matching bases. CDR1 and CDR2 from the germline V gene are SEHNR and FQNEAQ (reference sequence). CDR3 length: 16 amino acids. Trimming pared 8 bases from V and 0 bases from J, leaving 16 bases between. The CDR3 nucleotides are TGTGCCAGCCCGACGCTTAGCGGAGCGAACACCGGGGAGCTGTTTTTT. The encoded protein is CASPTLSGANTGELFF.

This clonotype occurred a few times. The J gene is TRBJ2-7, the V gene TRBV29-1; D is uncertain. V gave up 4 bases and J gave up 1 base, with 5 bases separating them. The length of the CDR3 is 11 residues. Germline CDR1 reads SQVTM; CDR2 reads ANQGSEA. The CDR3 bases are TGCAGCGTTGTGGGATCCTACGAGCAGTACTTC. Translating it yields CSVVGSYEQYF.

The gene calls are TRBV30 and TRBJ2-3, with 8 bases matching TRBD1. Per germline, CDR1 GTSNPN and CDR2 SVGIG (reference sequence). The trim removed 2 bases at V and 2 bases at J, leaving 6 bases unmatched. The CDR3 runs to 15 residues. CDR3 sequence reads: CAWSSRQGFTDTQYF. CDR3 nucleotide sequence: TGTGCCTGGAGTTCGAGACAGGGGTTCACAGATACGCAGTATTTT.

The chain couples TRBV10-3 to TRBJ2-2, with D hard to call. The germline V gene has CDR1 ENHRY and CDR2 SYGVKD. V was trimmed by 3 bases and J by 6 bases, leaving 11 bases between them. The CDR3 runs to 14 residues. The CDR3 is CAISERPRPGELFF. CDR3 in DNA: TGTGCCATCAGTGAACGACCTAGACCCGGGGAGCTGTTTTTT.

The chain combines TRBV10-3 with TRBJ1-5; no reliable D call. In germline, CDR1 is ENHRY, CDR2 SYGVKD. V was shortened by 6 bases and J by 2 bases, with 11 bases between the two germline ends. The CDR3 is 14 amino acids. This chain's CDR3 is CAISVEGGNQPQHF. Written as DNA, the CDR3 is TGTGCCATCAGCGTTGAGGGCGGCAATCAGCCCCAGCATTTT.

The chain has TRBV6-1 and TRBJ1-2, with a possible D match to TRBD1 (6 bases). The CDR3 is 14 residues long. V lost 0 bases to trimming and J lost 3 bases, with 8 bases between them. Germline V gives CDR1 MNHNS, CDR2 SASEGT. The CDR3 bases are TGTGCCAGCAGTGAAGCACCAGGGGACTATGGCTACACCTTC. It specifies CASSEAPGDYGYTF.

This clonotype was observed many times. The CDR3 here is CASSEDGELFF. The DNA for the CDR3 is TGCGCCAGCAGCGAAGACGGGGAGCTGTTTTTT. The rearrangement links TRBV5-1 to TRBJ2-2; the D is unclear. Trimming took off 4 bases at V and 7 bases at J, with 5 bases between the two ends. The CDR3 runs 11 residues. CDR1 and CDR2 from the germline V gene are SGHRS and YFSETQ.

This clonotype was seen a single time. The chain employs TRBV20-1 and TRBJ1-1; TRBD1 matches at 7 bases. V dropped 2 bases and J dropped 3; count of bases not matched to a gene: 9. The germline V gene encodes CDR1 DFQATT and CDR2 SNEGSKA (reference sequence). This CDR3 has 15 residues. CDR3 bases: TGCAGTGCTAGACAGACAGGGATTAGGGACACTGAAGCTTTCTTT. Protein: CSARQTGIRDTEAFF.

There are a few counts of this clonotype. The chain recombines TRBV11-1 with TRBJ2-5; tentatively, D is TRBD2 (6 bases). The germline V gene has CDR1 SGHAT and CDR2 FQDESV (reference sequence). The V gene lost 5 bases and the J gene lost 5 bases, with 18 bases spanning the gap. CDR3 length: 15 residues. Written as DNA, the CDR3 is TGTGCCAGCAGCATGCGGGGAGCGCCAAGTGAGACCCAGTACTTC. This translates into CASSMRGAPSETQYF.